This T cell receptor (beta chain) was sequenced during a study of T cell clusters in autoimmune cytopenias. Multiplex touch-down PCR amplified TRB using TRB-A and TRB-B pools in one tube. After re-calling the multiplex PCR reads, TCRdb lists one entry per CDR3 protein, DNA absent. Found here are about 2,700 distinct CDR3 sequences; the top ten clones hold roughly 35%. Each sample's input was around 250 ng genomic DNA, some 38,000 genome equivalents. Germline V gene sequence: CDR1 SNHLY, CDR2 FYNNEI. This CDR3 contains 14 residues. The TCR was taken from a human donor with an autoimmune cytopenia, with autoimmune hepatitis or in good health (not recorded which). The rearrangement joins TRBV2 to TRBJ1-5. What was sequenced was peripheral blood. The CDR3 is CASSRVSDQQPQHF.